The rows below give T cell receptor beta chains drawn from one sample of a study of blood T cell repertoires in COVID-19. The repertoire was sequenced with immunoSEQ multiplex PCR; TCRdb's copy has only in-frame clones and lacks some. Of 130,000 to 150,000 clones in the sample, roughly 87% were seen once. The specimen sequenced was peripheral blood. These receptors all come from a woman between 45 and 60 years old with acute or convalescent COVID-19. Both conserved end residues are part of each CDR3. Each record gives: clone size, D gene, V gene, J gene, CDR3 DNA, CDR3 protein. D genes are given only for firm matches. The listing skips clone size in some rows; elsewhere it reads once, few, many or a size class.

-	TRBD1	TRBV19	TRBJ1-4	TGTGCCAGTAGTACAAACCTCCGGGACAGGGGTCACGAAAAACTGTTTTTT	CASSTNLRDRGHEKLFF
-	TRBD1	TRBV30	TRBJ2-5	TGTGCCTGGAGGGCCCGGGACAGGGGGTCGGAGACCCAGTACTTC	CAWRARDRGSETQYF
-	-	TRBV7-6	TRBJ1-1	TGTGCCAGCAGCTTTCTGGCCCCGAACACTGAAGCTTTCTTT	CASSFLAPNTEAFF
-	TRBD1	TRBV6-5	TRBJ1-1	TGTGCCAGCACCCTTTACAGGGGGCATACTGAAGCTTTCTTT	CASTLYRGHTEAFF
-	TRBD2	TRBV7-2	TRBJ2-1	TGTGCCAGCAGCGACCTGGGACTAGCGGGAGATAATGAGCAGTTCTTC	CASSDLGLAGDNEQFF
-	TRBD1	TRBV27	TRBJ1-5	TGTGCCAGCAGTTACCAGGGGGCTCAGCCCCAGCATTTT	CASSYQGAQPQHF
-	TRBD1	TRBV25-1	TRBJ1-2	TGTGCCAGCAGTGGGCTGGACAGGGGGAACTATGGCTACACCTTC	CASSGLDRGNYGYTF
-	-	TRBV27	TRBJ1-2	TGTGCCAGCAGTTTACACCCCAGGGATGGCTACACCTTC	CASSLHPRDGYTF
-	-	TRBV10-3	TRBJ1-1	TGTGCCATCAGGGAGGGATACGGGGAAGGTTACACTGAAGCTTTCTTT	CAIREGYGEGYTEAFF
-	-	TRBV21-1	TRBJ2-3	TGTGCCAGCAGCAGGAATTGGAGGGACCTACCCACAGATACGCAGTATTTT	CASSRNWRDLPTDTQYF
once	-	TRBV30	TRBJ1-2	TGTGCCCCCCGAGGGATTCACTATGGCTACACCTTC	CAPRGIHYGYTF
few	TRBD1	TRBV9	TRBJ1-1	TGTGCCAGCAGCGAGACAGGGGGCGTCCCTATGAACACTGAAGCTTTCTTT	CASSETGGVPMNTEAFF
-	-	TRBV7-3	TRBJ2-1	TGTGCCAGCATCGAGGGTAGCTCCTACAATGAGCAGTTCTTC	CASIEGSSYNEQFF
-	TRBD1	TRBV5-1	TRBJ2-1	TGCGCCAGCAGCAACAGGGGGAATGAGCAGTTCTTC	CASSNRGNEQFF
once	TRBD1	TRBV7-3	TRBJ2-7	TGTGCCAGCAGCTTAACGCCCAACAGGGGCTACGAGCAGTACTTC	CASSLTPNRGYEQYF
-	-	TRBV11-2	TRBJ2-7	TGTGCCAGCAGCTTAGACGGAGGCTCCTACGAGCAGTACTTC	CASSLDGGSYEQYF
once	TRBD1	TRBV5-4	TRBJ1-4	TGTGCCAGCAGCTTTAAGACAGGGGACGAAAAACTGTTTTTT	CASSFKTGDEKLFF
-	TRBD1	TRBV7-2	TRBJ2-5	TGTGCCAGCAGCTTAGAAAAAATATGGACAGGGCCGGAAGAGACCCAGTACTTC	CASSLEKIWTGPEETQYF
-	TRBD1	TRBV5-1	TRBJ1-4	TGCGCCAGCAGACCCCCCCAGGGGGGTAATGAAAAACTGTTTTTT	CASRPPQGGNEKLFF
-	-	TRBV12-3/TRBV12-4	TRBJ2-5	TGTGCCAGCAGTTTCCTCGCCGGAGAGACCCAGTACTTC	CASSFLAGETQYF
-	TRBD2	TRBV29-1	TRBJ2-7	TGCAGCGTCTTGGGGGGGACTAGCTCCTACGAGCAGTACTTC	CSVLGGTSSYEQYF
-	-	TRBV30	TRBJ1-2	TGTGCCTGGACGGGTGGGTACTATGGCTACACCTTC	CAWTGGYYGYTF
-	TRBD1	TRBV27	TRBJ1-2	TGTGCCAGCAGTATCCAGACAGGGAAACCGGGCTACACCTTC	CASSIQTGKPGYTF